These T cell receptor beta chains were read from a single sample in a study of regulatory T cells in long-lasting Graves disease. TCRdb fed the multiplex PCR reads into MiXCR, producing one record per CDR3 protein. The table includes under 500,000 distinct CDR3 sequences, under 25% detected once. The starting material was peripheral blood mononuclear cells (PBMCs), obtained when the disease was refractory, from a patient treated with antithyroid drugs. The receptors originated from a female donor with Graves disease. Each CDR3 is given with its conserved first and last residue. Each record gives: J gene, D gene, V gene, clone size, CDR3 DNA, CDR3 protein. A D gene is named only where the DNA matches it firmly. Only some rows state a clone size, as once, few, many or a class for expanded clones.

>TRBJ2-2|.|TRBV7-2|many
TGTGCCAGCAGCTTATTTGGCGCGAACACCGGGGAGCTGTTTTTT
CASSLFGANTGELFF
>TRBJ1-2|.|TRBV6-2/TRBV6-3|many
TGTGCCAGCAGTGGCGACAGCTTCTATGGCTACACCTTC
CASSGDSFYGYTF
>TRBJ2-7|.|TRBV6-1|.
TGTGCCAGCACCGCTGAAATTGGACCCTACGAGCAGTACTTC
CASTAEIGPYEQYF
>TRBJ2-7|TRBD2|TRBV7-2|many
TGTGCCAGCAGCTTAGCTAGCGGGCTCTACGAGCAGTACTTC
CASSLASGLYEQYF
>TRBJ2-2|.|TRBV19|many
TGTGCCAGTAGTATTGCATACAACACCGGGGAGCTGTTTTTT
CASSIAYNTGELFF
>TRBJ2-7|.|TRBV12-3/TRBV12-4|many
TGTGCCAGCAGTCTCCACTACGAGCAGTACTTC
CASSLHYEQYF
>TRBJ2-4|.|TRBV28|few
TGTGCCAGCAGTTTCCCCCGGGCCGACATTCAGTACTTC
CASSFPRADIQYF
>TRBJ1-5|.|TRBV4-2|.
TGTGCCAGCAGCCAAGATTGGGGGAGCAATCAGCCCCAGCATTTT
CASSQDWGSNQPQHF
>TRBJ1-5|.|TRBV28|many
TGTGCCAGCAGTTTACGGGCAGGGGCGCGCAATCAGCCCCAGCATTTT
CASSLRAGARNQPQHF
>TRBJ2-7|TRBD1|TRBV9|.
TGTGCCAGCAGCGGACGGGACAGGGGGCTTTACGAGCAGTACTTC
CASSGRDRGLYEQYF
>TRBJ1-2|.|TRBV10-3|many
TGTGCCATCAGTGATCTAGGGGGGGAATATGGCTACACCTTC
CAISDLGGEYGYTF
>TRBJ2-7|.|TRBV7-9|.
TGTGCCAGCAGCGCGCTATCGAGTCCGGGCGAGCAGTACTTC
CASSALSSPGEQYF
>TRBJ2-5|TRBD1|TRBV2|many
TGTGCCAGCAGCGCCGGGGACAGGAACCAAGAGACCCAGTACTTC
CASSAGDRNQETQYF
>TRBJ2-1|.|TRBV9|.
TGTGCCAGCAGCGTAGGGGGCGGGCAGGACAATGAGCAGTTCTTC
CASSVGGGQDNEQFF
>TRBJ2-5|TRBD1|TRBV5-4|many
TGTGCCAGCAGCCACCCCGGGACAGGGGGAGAGACCCAGTACTTC
CASSHPGTGGETQYF
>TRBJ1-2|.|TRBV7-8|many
TGTGCCAGCAGCGGCAGGGATCCTAGCTATGGCTACACCTTC
CASSGRDPSYGYTF
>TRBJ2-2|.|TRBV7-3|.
TGTGCCAGCAGCCTCAGAGGGAGGGGGGAGCTGTTTTTT
CASSLRGRGELFF
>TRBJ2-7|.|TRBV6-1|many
TGTGCCAGCAACCCGGACCCGCTTAGTGAGCAGTACTTC
CASNPDPLSEQYF
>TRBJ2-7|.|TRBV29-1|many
TGCAGCGTTACCCCCCGGGGCACCTACGAGCAGTACTTC
CSVTPRGTYEQYF
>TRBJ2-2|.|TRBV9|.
TGTGCCAGCACGAGGCCGTTAGAGACTGGGAGCACCGGGGAGCTGTTTTTT
CASTRPLETGSTGELFF
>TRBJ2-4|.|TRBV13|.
TGTGCCAGCAGCCCAGGCCGAGCCAAAAACATTCAGTACTTC
CASSPGRAKNIQYF
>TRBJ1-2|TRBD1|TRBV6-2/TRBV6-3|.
TGTGCCAGCAGTACACCGGGACAGGGGGCTGAGAATGGCTACACCTTC
CASSTPGQGAENGYTF
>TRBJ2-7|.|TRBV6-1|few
TGTGCCAGCAGACAGGGTTGGGGCTACGAGCAGTACTTC
CASRQGWGYEQYF
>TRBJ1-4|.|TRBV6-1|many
TGTGCCAGCAGGACCTCCTTTGCAACTAATGAAAAACTGTTTTTT
CASRTSFATNEKLFF
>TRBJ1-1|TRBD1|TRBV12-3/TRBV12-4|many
TGTGCCAGCAGTCAACAGGGGGCTGAAGCTTTCTTT
CASSQQGAEAFF
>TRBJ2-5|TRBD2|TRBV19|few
TGTGCCAGTAGTGATCCTAGCGGGACGGGCTCGGAGACCCAGTACTTC
CASSDPSGTGSETQYF
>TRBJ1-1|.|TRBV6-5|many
TGTGCCAGCAGTTACAACCTGGAAGGCCTTGAAGCTTTCTTT
CASSYNLEGLEAFF
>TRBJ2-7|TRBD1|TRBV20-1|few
TGCAGTGCCATGACAGGGACCAGTGCCTACGAGCAGTACTTC
CSAMTGTSAYEQYF
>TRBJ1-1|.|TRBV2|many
TGTGCCAGCAGCCTAGGGGGGGGGCTGAACACTGAAGCTTTCTTT
CASSLGGGLNTEAFF
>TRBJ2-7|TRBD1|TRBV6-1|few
TGTGCCAGCAGTCCGGGGACAGGGGAGTCCTACGAGCAGTACTTC
CASSPGTGESYEQYF